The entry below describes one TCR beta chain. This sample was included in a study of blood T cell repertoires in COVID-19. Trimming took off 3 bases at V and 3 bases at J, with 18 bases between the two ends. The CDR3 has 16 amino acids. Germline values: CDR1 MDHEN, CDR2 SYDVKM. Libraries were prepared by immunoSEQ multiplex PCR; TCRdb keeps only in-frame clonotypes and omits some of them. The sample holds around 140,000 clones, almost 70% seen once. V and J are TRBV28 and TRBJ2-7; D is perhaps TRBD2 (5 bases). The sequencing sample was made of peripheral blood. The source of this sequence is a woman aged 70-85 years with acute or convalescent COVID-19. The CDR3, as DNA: TGTGCCAGCAGTTTCCGGACTGGACCATGGCTCTACGAGCAGTACTTC. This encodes CASSFRTGPWLYEQYF. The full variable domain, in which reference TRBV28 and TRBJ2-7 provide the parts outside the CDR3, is DVKVTQSSRYLVKRTGEKVFLECVQDMDHENMFWYRQDPGLGLRLIYFSYDVKMKEKGDIPEGYSVSREKKERFSLILESASTNQTSMYLCASSFRTGPWLYEQYFGPGTRLTVT.